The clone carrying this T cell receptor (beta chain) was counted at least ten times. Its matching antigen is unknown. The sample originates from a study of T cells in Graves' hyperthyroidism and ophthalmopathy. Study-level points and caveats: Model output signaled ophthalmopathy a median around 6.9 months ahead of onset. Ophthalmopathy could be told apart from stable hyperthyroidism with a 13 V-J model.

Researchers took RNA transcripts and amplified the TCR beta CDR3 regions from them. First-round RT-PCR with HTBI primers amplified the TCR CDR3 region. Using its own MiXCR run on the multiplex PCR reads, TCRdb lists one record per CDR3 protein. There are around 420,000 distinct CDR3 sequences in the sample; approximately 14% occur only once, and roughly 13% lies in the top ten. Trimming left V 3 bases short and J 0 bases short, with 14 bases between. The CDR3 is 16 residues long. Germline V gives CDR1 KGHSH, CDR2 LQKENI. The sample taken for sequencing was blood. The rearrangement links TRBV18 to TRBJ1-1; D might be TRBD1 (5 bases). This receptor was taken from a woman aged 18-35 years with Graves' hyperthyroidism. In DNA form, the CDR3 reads TGTGCCAGCTCACCGCCTTGGGGCGCCATGAACACTGAAGCTTTCTTT. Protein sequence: CASSPPWGAMNTEAFF.